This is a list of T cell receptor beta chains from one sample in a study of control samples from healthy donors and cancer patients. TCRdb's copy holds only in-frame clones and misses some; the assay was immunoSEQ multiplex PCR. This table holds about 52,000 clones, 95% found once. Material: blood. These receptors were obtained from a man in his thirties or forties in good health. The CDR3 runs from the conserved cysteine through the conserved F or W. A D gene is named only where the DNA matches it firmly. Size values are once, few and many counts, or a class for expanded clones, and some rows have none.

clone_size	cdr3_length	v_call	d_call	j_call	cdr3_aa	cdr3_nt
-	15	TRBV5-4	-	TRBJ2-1	CASSSSGTYYNEQFF	TGTGCCAGCAGCTCCAGCGGCACCTACTACAATGAGCAGTTCTTC
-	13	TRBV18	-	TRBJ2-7	CASSPQGAYEQYF	TGTGCCAGCTCACCCCAGGGTGCATACGAGCAGTACTTC
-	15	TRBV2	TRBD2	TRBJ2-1	CASNLIAGTRNEQFF	TGTGCCAGCAATCTTATAGCGGGCACAAGAAATGAGCAGTTCTTC
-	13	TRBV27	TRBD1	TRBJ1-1	CASSPTGFGEAFF	TGTGCCAGCAGTCCGACAGGGTTCGGTGAAGCTTTCTTT
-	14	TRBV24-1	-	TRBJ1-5	CATSEKGLLQPQHF	TGTGCCACCAGTGAAAAGGGACTCCTACAGCCCCAGCATTTT
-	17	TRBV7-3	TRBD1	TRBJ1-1	CASTTHRDRYFGTEAFF	TGTGCCAGCACCACACACCGGGACAGGTACTTTGGCACTGAAGCTTTCTTT
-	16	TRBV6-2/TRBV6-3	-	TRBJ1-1	CASSYWGWVVVTEAFF	TGTGCCAGCAGTTACTGGGGGTGGGTCGTAGTGACTGAAGCTTTCTTT
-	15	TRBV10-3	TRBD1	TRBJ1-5	CAISSGQGENQPQHF	TGTGCCATCAGTTCGGGACAGGGCGAGAATCAGCCCCAGCATTTT
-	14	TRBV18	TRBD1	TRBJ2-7	CASSRDRGTEEQYF	TGTGCCAGCTCGCGGGACAGGGGTACGGAGGAGCAGTACTTC
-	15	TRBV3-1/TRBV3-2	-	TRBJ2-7	CASSQEDESSYEQYF	TGTGCCAGCAGCCAGGAGGATGAGAGCTCCTACGAGCAGTACTTC
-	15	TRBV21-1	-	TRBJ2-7	CASSETWGQTYEQYF	TGTGCCAGCAGCGAGACTTGGGGACAGACCTACGAGCAGTACTTC
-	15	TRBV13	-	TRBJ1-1	CASSRRGEMNTEAFF	TGTGCCAGCAGCCGCCGAGGAGAAATGAACACTGAAGCTTTCTTT
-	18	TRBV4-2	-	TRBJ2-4	CASSQGPLTSPNLFVQYF	TGTGCCAGCAGCCAAGGCCCCCTAACTAGCCCGAACTTGTTCGTTCAGTACTTC
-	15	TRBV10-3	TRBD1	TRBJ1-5	CAISSDRVDNQPQHF	TGTGCCATCAGTTCAGACAGGGTCGACAATCAGCCCCAGCATTTT
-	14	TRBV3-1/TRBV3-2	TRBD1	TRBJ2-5	CASSQGTGRETQYF	TGTGCCAGCAGCCAAGGGACAGGTCGAGAGACCCAGTACTTC
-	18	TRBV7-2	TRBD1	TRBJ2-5	CASSYLFGQGDFQETQYF	TGTGCCAGCAGCTACCTTTTTGGACAGGGAGACTTTCAAGAGACCCAGTACTTC
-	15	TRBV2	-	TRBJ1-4	CASKARTATNEKLFF	TGTGCCAGCAAAGCCAGGACCGCAACTAATGAAAAACTGTTTTTT
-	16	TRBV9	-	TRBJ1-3	CASSAQPSFPGNTIYF	TGTGCCAGCAGCGCGCAACCATCCTTTCCTGGAAACACCATATATTTT
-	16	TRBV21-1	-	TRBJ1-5	CASSTGVGECNQPQHF	TGTGCCAGCAGCACAGGGGTCGGGGAATGCAACCAGCCCCAGCATTTT
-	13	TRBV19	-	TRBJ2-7	CASSIGRGPEQYF	TGTGCCAGTAGTATAGGGCGGGGCCCCGAGCAGTACTTC
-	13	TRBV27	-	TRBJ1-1	CASRQTGAAEAFF	TGTGCCAGCAGACAAACAGGTGCCGCTGAAGCTTTCTTT
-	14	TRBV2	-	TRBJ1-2	CASSYTFQAYGYTF	TGTGCCAGCAGTTACACCTTCCAGGCCTATGGCTACACCTTC
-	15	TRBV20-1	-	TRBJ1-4	CSASFPQGNMQKLFF	TGCAGTGCTAGTTTCCCACAGGGAAATATGCAAAAACTGTTTTTT
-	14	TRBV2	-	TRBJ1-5	CASSGRVRNQPQHF	TGTGCCAGCAGTGGGAGGGTGCGCAATCAGCCCCAGCATTTT
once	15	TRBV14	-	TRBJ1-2	CASRQDSQDWHGYTF	TGTGCCAGCAGGCAAGACAGCCAAGACTGGCATGGCTACACCTTC
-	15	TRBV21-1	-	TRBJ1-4	CASEKGRDRAEKLFF	TGTGCCAGCGAAAAGGGCCGGGACAGGGCTGAAAAACTGTTTTTT
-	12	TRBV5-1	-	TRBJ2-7	CASSQQGHEQYF	TGCGCCAGCAGCCAACAGGGCCACGAGCAGTACTTC
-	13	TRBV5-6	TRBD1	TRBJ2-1	CASSPTGGDEQFF	TGTGCCAGCAGCCCGACAGGGGGCGATGAGCAGTTCTTC
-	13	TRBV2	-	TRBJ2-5	CASSGPRTGTQYF	TGTGCCAGCAGTGGGCCAAGGACGGGGACCCAGTACTTC
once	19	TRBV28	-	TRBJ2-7	CASRSRTREPGLGAYEQYF	TGTGCCAGCAGATCAAGGACACGGGAACCGGGCCTTGGGGCCTACGAGCAGTACTTC
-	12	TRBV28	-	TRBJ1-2	CASSFSGSGYTF	TGTGCCAGCAGTTTTTCAGGGAGTGGCTACACCTTC
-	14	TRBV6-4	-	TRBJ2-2	CASSDSVEVGELFF	TGTGCCAGCAGTGACTCGGTTGAGGTCGGGGAGCTGTTTTTT
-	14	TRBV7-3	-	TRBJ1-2	CASSSPRARKSYTF	TGTGCCAGCAGCAGTCCCCGGGCTCGGAAGAGCTACACCTTC
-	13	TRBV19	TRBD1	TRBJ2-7	CASSLRQGYEQYF	TGTGCCAGTAGTCTGAGACAGGGCTACGAGCAGTACTTC
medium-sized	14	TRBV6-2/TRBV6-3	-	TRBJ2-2	CASSQDTNTGELFF	TGTGCCAGCAGTCAGGACACGAACACCGGGGAGCTGTTTTTT
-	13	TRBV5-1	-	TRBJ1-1	CASSMGGNTEAFF	TGCGCCAGCAGCATGGGGGGGAATACTGAAGCTTTCTTT
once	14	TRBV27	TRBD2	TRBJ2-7	CASSSAGLAGGQYF	TGTGCCAGCAGTTCTGCGGGACTAGCGGGAGGGCAGTACTTC
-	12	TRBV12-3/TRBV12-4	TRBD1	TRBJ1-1	CASSSRGTEAFF	TGTGCCAGCAGCTCCAGGGGGACTGAAGCTTTCTTT
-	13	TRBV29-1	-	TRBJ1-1	CSVEVGGLTEAFF	TGCAGCGTTGAAGTTGGGGGGCTCACTGAAGCTTTCTTT
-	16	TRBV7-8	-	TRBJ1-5	CASSLEGGHSNQPQHF	TGTGCCAGCAGCTTAGAGGGGGGGCATAGCAATCAGCCCCAGCATTTT
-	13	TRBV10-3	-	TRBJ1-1	CAISGTGYTEAFF	TGTGCCATCAGTGGAACAGGCTATACTGAAGCTTTCTTT
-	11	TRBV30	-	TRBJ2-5	CAWSVQKTQYF	TGTGCCTGGAGTGTACAGAAGACCCAGTACTTC
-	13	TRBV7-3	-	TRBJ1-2	CASSSTANNGYTF	TGTGCCAGCAGCTCGACAGCGAACAATGGCTACACCTTC
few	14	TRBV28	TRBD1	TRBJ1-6	CASSSQGKFSPLHF	TGTGCCAGCAGTTCACAGGGGAAGTTTTCACCCCTCCACTTT
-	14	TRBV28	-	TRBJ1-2	CASSLLGTEYGYTF	TGTGCCAGCAGTTTATTGGGGACCGAGTATGGCTACACCTTC
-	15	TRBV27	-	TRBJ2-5	CASSLGALGQETQYF	TGTGCCAGCAGTTTAGGGGCCTTGGGCCAAGAGACCCAGTACTTC
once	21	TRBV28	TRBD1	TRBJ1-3	CASSPWAGGPASRLAGNTIYF	TGTGCCAGCAGCCCATGGGCAGGGGGGCCAGCTTCCCGCTTGGCCGGAAACACCATATATTTT
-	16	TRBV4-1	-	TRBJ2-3	CASSQGQRVYTDTQYF	TGCGCCAGCAGCCAAGGCCAGCGGGTATACACAGATACGCAGTATTTT
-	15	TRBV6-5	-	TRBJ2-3	CASSSGHLSTDTQYF	TGTGCCAGCAGCTCGGGACACCTTAGCACAGATACGCAGTATTTT
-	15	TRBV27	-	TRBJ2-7	CASSLSGTYIHEQYF	TGTGCCAGCAGTTTATCCGGAACGTACATCCACGAGCAGTACTTC
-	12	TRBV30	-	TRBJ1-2	CAWMTERHGYTF	TGTGCCTGGATGACAGAGAGACATGGCTACACCTTC
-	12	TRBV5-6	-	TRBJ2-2	CASSVNTGELFF	TGTGCCAGCAGCGTTAATACCGGGGAGCTGTTTTTT
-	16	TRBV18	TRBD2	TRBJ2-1	CASSPGLAGGGDEQFF	TGTGCCAGCTCACCGGGACTAGCGGGAGGAGGCGATGAGCAGTTCTTC
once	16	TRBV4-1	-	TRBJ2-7	CASSQVYTGNYDEQYF	TGCGCCAGCAGCCAAGTTTATACCGGGAACTACGACGAGCAGTACTTC